The clone carrying this T cell receptor (beta chain) is a singleton in its sample. This CDR3 region has 14 residues. V gave up 8 bases and J gave up 14 bases; unmatched junction bases: 13. CDR1 and CDR2 from the germline V gene are MGHRA and YSYEKL. cDNA came from around 0.5 to 1 ug RNA primed by random hexamers. TCRdb recomputed calls from the immunoSEQ multiplex PCR reads with MiXCR, one row per CDR3 protein. This table holds 400,000 or so distinct CDR3 sequences, approximately 85% found once. This sample is drawn from a study of CD8 T cells in Susac syndrome. Sample: CD8+ T cells from PBMCs. The source of this sequence is a human donor with multiple sclerosis. The chain couples TRBV4-1 to TRBJ2-1; 12 positions match TRBD2. As DNA, the CDR3 is TGCGCCAGCTCTGAAGGGGCTAGCGGGGGGGCGGAGTTCTTC. It translates to CASSEGASGGAEFF.